One and the same sample provided the 9 T cell receptor beta chains below, sequenced in a study of beta chain features in type 1 diabetes. General study results and limits: The study found moderately but significantly shorter TCRB CDR3s in all four CD4+ subsets of Type 1 diabetes patients.

The entirety of the isolated RNA underwent reverse transcription, so expressed TCRB transcripts were sequenced. Using immunoSEQ multiplex PCR, the repertoire was profiled, and TCRdb retains in-frame clones only, with some absent. Of approximately 270,000 clones in the sample, around 15% are singletons; the top ten hold under 0.02%. These receptors' targets are unknown. The sample comprised naive CD4+ T cells from blood. Receptors originate from a man aged 30-40 years with type 1 diabetes.

This clone came up a few times. The V gene is TRBV4-3, the J gene TRBJ2-3; D perhaps matches TRBD2 (7 bases). Germline CDR1 and CDR2: LGHNA and YSLEER. Deletions cut 4 bases from V and 0 bases from J, with 23 bases between. This CDR3 has 19 amino acids. This chain's CDR3 is CASSPEGEASGSSTDTQYF. The CDR3 nucleotides are TGCGCCAGCAGCCCTGAGGGGGAGGCTAGCGGTTCTAGCACAGATACGCAGTATTTT.

This clone was seen only a few times. This chain uses TRBV30 with TRBJ2-1; TRBD2 agrees at 7 bases. The trim removed 1 base at V and 9 bases at J, leaving 3 bases unmatched. The germline gives CDR1 GTSNPN, CDR2 SVGIG (reference sequence). CDR3 size: 12 residues. CDR3 DNA: TGTGCCTGGAGTGCCTCTAGCGGTGAGCAGTTCTTC. This codes for CAWSASSGEQFF.

This clone has a handful of counts. The V gene is TRBV14, the J gene TRBJ2-1; D perhaps matches TRBD2 (6 bases). The CDR3 loop spans 15 amino acids. The V end was cut by 2 bases, the J end by 5 bases, with 13 bases between. Germline V CDR1 and CDR2: SGHDN, FVKESK. The DNA for the CDR3 is TGTGCCAGCAGCCAATTACGGGGAGGTGACAATGAGCAGTTCTTC. It yields the protein CASSQLRGGDNEQFF.

J is TRBJ2-5 and V is TRBV28; TRBD1 aligns across 11 bases. Germline lookup yields CDR1 MDHEN and CDR2 SYDVKM. The ends lost 4 bases at V and 0 bases at J; junction bases unmatched: 7. The CDR3 extends over 17 amino acids. The CDR3 bases are TGTGCCAGCAGTTCGTCCCGGGACAGGGGGTACCAAGAGACCCAGTACTTC. Protein: CASSSSRDRGYQETQYF. Full variable domain (outside the CDR3, taken from reference TRBV28 and TRBJ2-5): DVKVTQSSRYLVKRTGEKVFLECVQDMDHENMFWYRQDPGLGLRLIYFSYDVKMKEKGDIPEGYSVSREKKERFSLILESASTNQTSMYLCASSSSRDRGYQETQYFGPGTRLLVL.

This clone was seen more than once but under ten times. V and J are TRBV30 and TRBJ2-1; TRBD1 matches at 11 bases. The CDR3 runs to 14 residues. J was trimmed by 4 bases and V by 4 bases; bases with no gene match: 3. Germline V gene sequence: CDR1 GTSNPN, CDR2 SVGIG (reference sequence). The CDR3 DNA reads as TGTGCCTGGACCGGGACAGGGGGTTACAATGAGCAGTTCTTC. Protein: CAWTGTGGYNEQFF.

This clone came up a few times. The chain uses TRBV5-5 and TRBJ1-1, with a possible D match to TRBD1 (6 bases). Germline V CDR1 and CDR2: SGHKS, YYEKEE (reference sequence). Trimming left V 1 base short and J 1 base short, with 11 bases between. CDR3 length equals 15 residues. CDR3 in amino acids: CASSLTGMANTEAFF. Here the CDR3 DNA reads TGTGCCAGCAGCTTGACAGGGATGGCGAACACTGAAGCTTTCTTT. The complete variable domain, with remaining parts taken from reference TRBV5-5 and TRBJ1-1, reads DAGVTQSPTHLIKTRGQQVTLRCSPISGHKSVSWYQQVLGQGPQFIFQYYEKEERGRGNFPDRFSARQFPNYSSELNVNALLLGDSALYLCASSLTGMANTEAFFGQGTRLTVV.

This clone was observed a handful of times. The chain recombines TRBV5-1 with TRBJ2-5; 8 nucleotides agree with TRBD1. This CDR3 is 17 amino acids long. The V gene's germline CDR1 is SGHRS and CDR2 YFSETQ. With 0 bases clipped from V and 0 bases from J, the junction kept 7 bases outside the gene matches. The CDR3 loop is CASSLGRGTGHQETQYF. As DNA, the CDR3 is TGCGCCAGCAGCTTGGGTCGGGGGACAGGCCACCAAGAGACCCAGTACTTC.

V usage is TRBV5-1 and J usage is TRBJ1-1; 7 nucleotides align to TRBD1. V shed 5 bases, J shed 3 bases, and the junction held 7 bases outside the gene matches. CDR1 and CDR2 from the germline V gene are SGHRS and YFSETQ. This CDR3 region has 14 residues. CDR3 DNA: TGCGCCAGCAGAACCGGGACAGTCTACACTGAAGCTTTCTTT. Amino acids: CASRTGTVYTEAFF.

The table lists this clone with a few counts. V gene TRBV5-4 combines with J gene TRBJ2-2; TRBD2 matches 8 bases. From germline, CDR1 is SGHNT and CDR2 YYREEE (reference sequence). The junction had 7 bases not matched to a gene; V was cut back by 4 bases and J by 2 bases. The CDR3 extends over 16 amino acids. The CDR3, as DNA: TGTGCCAGCAGCCGTGTGGGACTAGGCAACACCGGGGAGCTGTTTTTT. As protein: CASSRVGLGNTGELFF. The whole variable domain, filled in from reference TRBV5-4 and TRBJ2-2, reads ETGVTQSPTHLIKTRGQQVTLRCSSQSGHNTVSWYQQALGQGPQFIFQYYREEENGRGNFPPRFSGLQFPNYSSELNVNALELDDSALYLCASSRVGLGNTGELFFGEGSRLTVL.